The 14 T cell receptor beta chains presented below share a single source sample, sequenced in a study of blood T cell repertoires in COVID-19. Sequenced by immunoSEQ multiplex PCR; TCRdb stores in-frame clones only, minus some. The data hold under 250,000 clones, with 82% observed a single time. Material for sequencing was PBMCs or T cells enriched from blood (not recorded which). The receptors stem from a woman in her fifties or sixties who had recovered from COVID-19.

The rearrangement links TRBV2 to TRBJ2-5; 7 nucleotides agree with TRBD1. After removal of 5 bases from V and 2 bases from J, the junction contained 5 bases not matched to a gene. This CDR3 is built from 14 residues. Germline V gene sequence: CDR1 SNHLY, CDR2 FYNNEI. CDR3 bases: TGTGCCAGCAGTAAGGGACAGCCACAAGAGACCCAGTACTTC. This translates into CASSKGQPQETQYF. The full variable domain, with the rest looked up from reference TRBV2 and TRBJ2-5, is EPEVTQTPSHQVTQMGQEVILRCVPISNHLYFYWYRQILGQKVEFLVSFYNNEISEKSEIFDDQFSVERPDGSNFTLKIRSTKLEDSAMYFCASSKGQPQETQYFGPGTRLLVL.

The chain is built from TRBV7-2 and TRBJ1-4, with TRBD1 as a possible D gene (5 bases). V was trimmed by 1 base and J by 7 bases, leaving 13 bases between them. Looked up from germline, CDR1 is SGHTA and CDR2 is FQGNSA. The CDR3 contains 15 residues. CDR3 sequence: CASSLEGRGGEKLFF. The CDR3 coding sequence is TGTGCCAGCAGCTTAGAGGGGAGGGGAGGTGAAAAACTGTTTTTT.

The chain uses TRBV4-2 and TRBJ2-5, with TRBD2 as a possible D gene (6 bases). The germline gives CDR1 LGHNA, CDR2 YNFKEQ. The CDR3 has 15 residues. Trimming pared 3 bases from V and 5 bases from J, leaving 16 bases between. The CDR3 DNA sequence: TGTGCCAGCAGCCACCCGACTACCCGGGAGGAGACCCAGTACTTC. It encodes CASSHPTTREETQYF.

The J gene is TRBJ2-2, the V gene TRBV19, with TRBD1 identical over 7 bases. The CDR3 loop spans 16 amino acids. J gave up 3 bases and V 4 bases, and 8 bases lay outside the gene matches. Germline V lookup: CDR1 LNHDA, CDR2 SQIVND (reference sequence). The CDR3 region has the DNA TGTGCCAGTAGTAAGGCATCGGGACAGCACACCGGGGAGCTGTTTTTT. This translates into CASSKASGQHTGELFF.

The gene calls are TRBV5-1 and TRBJ1-1; D is uncertain. Trimming took off 0 bases at V and 2 bases at J, with 17 bases between the two ends. Germline V gives CDR1 SGHRS, CDR2 YFSETQ. This CDR3 has 17 residues. The DNA for the CDR3 is TGCGCCAGCAGCTTGGTTCCCATTGGCAGGCTCAACACTGAAGCTTTCTTT. This gives the protein CASSLVPIGRLNTEAFF.

The chain uses TRBV5-1 and TRBJ1-4; D perhaps matches TRBD1 (5 bases). Germline V lookup: CDR1 SGHRS, CDR2 YFSETQ. Trimming left V 3 bases short and J 6 bases short, with 15 bases between. This CDR3 has 15 residues. The CDR3 loop is CASSSSDSFYEKLFF. In nucleotides, the CDR3 is TGCGCCAGCAGCTCTTCCGACAGCTTCTATGAAAAACTGTTTTTT.

The rearrangement joins TRBV4-2 to TRBJ2-5; 8 nucleotides match TRBD1. The CDR3 is made up of 15 amino acids. In germline, CDR1 is LGHNA, CDR2 YNFKEQ. The trim removed 2 bases at V and 5 bases at J, leaving 7 bases unmatched. The CDR3 reads CASSQPGQGGETQYF. The CDR3 coding sequence is TGTGCCAGCAGCCAACCTGGACAGGGCGGGGAGACCCAGTACTTC.

The chain carries TRBV10-3 and TRBJ2-1; 7 bases are a match to TRBD1. Trimming took 2 bases from V and 8 from J; bases not matched to a gene: 12. Germline assignment: CDR1 ENHRY and CDR2 SYGVKD. The CDR3 is 16 amino acids. The CDR3 is CAISERTGQFPDEQFF. The CDR3 bases are TGTGCCATCAGTGAGAGAACGGGACAGTTTCCCGATGAGCAGTTCTTC.

Regarding this clone: Its ends do not fully match the called genes, so a read error is possible. The chain employs TRBV7-8 and TRBJ1-6, with D tentatively TRBD1 (6 bases). The length of the CDR3 is 12 residues. Germline loops: CDR1 SGHVS, CDR2 FQNEAQ. This CDR3 reads CGSAGDNSPLHF. In nucleotides, the CDR3 is TGTGGCAGCGCAGGGGATAATTCACCCCTCCACTTT.

This clone was seen a single time. This chain uses TRBV19 with TRBJ1-1; D not certain. From germline, CDR1 is LNHDA and CDR2 SQIVND (reference sequence). CDR3 size: 15 residues. Trimming shortened V by 1 base and J by 0 bases, and 9 bases separated the two germline ends. Here the CDR3 reads CASSIGLAMNTEAFF. In DNA form, the CDR3 reads TGTGCCAGTAGTATAGGTTTAGCGATGAACACTGAAGCTTTCTTT.

The chain recombines TRBV2 with TRBJ2-1; TRBD1 is a possible D gene (5 bases). The ends were cut back, 5 bases at V and 6 bases at J, with 11 bases in the middle. Germline-derived CDR1 and CDR2 are SNHLY and FYNNEI. The CDR3 runs 13 residues. The CDR3, as DNA: TGTGCCAGCAGTTTGGGGCCTGGCAATGAGCAGTTCTTC. It is translated as CASSLGPGNEQFF.

V and J are TRBV18 and TRBJ2-7; 9 bases align to TRBD1. V lost 3 bases, J lost 4 bases, and 16 bases stayed unmatched. Germline CDR1 reads KGHSH; CDR2 reads LQKENI. CDR3 size: 18 residues. The CDR3 here is CASSPIWTGAGRTYEQYF. CDR3 in DNA: TGTGCCAGCTCACCGATCTGGACAGGGGCGGGGCGTACGTACGAGCAGTACTTC.

The V call is TRBV7-9, the J call TRBJ2-7; weak D call: TRBD2 (5 bases). The V gene lost 2 bases and the J gene lost 7 bases, with 9 bases spanning the gap. The CDR3 covers 12 residues. The V gene's germline CDR1 is SEHNR and CDR2 FQNEAQ (reference sequence). The CDR3 sequence: CASSLFTGEQYF. The CDR3 DNA reads TGTGCCAGCAGCTTATTTACGGGAGAGCAGTACTTC. Looking up the rest from reference TRBV7-9 and TRBJ2-7 gives the full variable domain: DTGVSQNPRHKITKRGQNVTFRCDPISEHNRLYWYRQTLGQGPEFLTYFQNEAQLEKSRLLSDRFSAERPKGSFSTLEIQRTEQGDSAMYLCASSLFTGEQYFGPGTRLTVT.

This rearrangement joins TRBV19 to TRBJ1-3; 7 nucleotides align to TRBD1. CDR3 size: 18 residues. V was clipped by 5 bases and J by 2 bases; unmatched bases: 15. CDR1 is LNHDA and CDR2 is SQIVND in the germline V gene (reference sequence). DNA for the CDR3: TGTGCCAGTAGTCCTAAATCGATACAGGGGAGGACTGGAAACACCATATATTTT. It is translated as CASSPKSIQGRTGNTIYF.